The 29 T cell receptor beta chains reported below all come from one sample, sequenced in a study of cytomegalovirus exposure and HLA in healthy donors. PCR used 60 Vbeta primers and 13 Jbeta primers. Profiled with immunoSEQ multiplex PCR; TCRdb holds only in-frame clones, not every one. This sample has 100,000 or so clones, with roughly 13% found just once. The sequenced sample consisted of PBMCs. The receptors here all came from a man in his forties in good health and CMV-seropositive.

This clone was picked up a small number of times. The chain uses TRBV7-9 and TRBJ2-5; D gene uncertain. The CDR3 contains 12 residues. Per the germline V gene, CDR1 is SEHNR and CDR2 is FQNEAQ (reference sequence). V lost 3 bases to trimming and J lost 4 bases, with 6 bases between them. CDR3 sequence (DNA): TGTGCCAGCAGCTTGCAGATAGAGACCCAGTACTTC. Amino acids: CASSLQIETQYF.

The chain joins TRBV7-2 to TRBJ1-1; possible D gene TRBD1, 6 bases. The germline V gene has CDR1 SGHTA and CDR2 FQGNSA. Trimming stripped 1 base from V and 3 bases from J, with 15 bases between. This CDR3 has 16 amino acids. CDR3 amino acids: CASSLGVGGAYTEAFF. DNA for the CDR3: TGTGCCAGCAGCTTAGGGGTAGGGGGGGCGTACACTGAAGCTTTCTTT. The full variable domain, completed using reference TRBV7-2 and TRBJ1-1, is GAGVSQSPSNKVTEKGKDVELRCDPISGHTALYWYRQSLGQGLEFLIYFQGNSAPDKSGLPSDRFSAERTGGSVSTLTIQRTQQEDSAVYLCASSLGVGGAYTEAFFGQGTRLTVV.

Here the CDR3 reads CASSQVEGGSAEAFF. CDR3 nucleotides: TGCGCCAGCAGCCAAGTGGAGGGAGGAAGTGCTGAAGCTTTCTTT. This chain uses TRBV4-3 with TRBJ1-1; D is undetermined. Germline lookup yields CDR1 LGHNA and CDR2 YSLEER. The CDR3 covers 15 residues. V was pared by 1 base and J by 6 bases, with 15 bases between.

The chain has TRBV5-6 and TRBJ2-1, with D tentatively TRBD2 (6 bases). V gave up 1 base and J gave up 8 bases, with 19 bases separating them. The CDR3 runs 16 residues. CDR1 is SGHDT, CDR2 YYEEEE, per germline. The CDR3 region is CASSLKPGRLIYEQFF. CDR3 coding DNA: TGTGCCAGCAGCTTGAAGCCAGGGAGGCTCATTTATGAGCAGTTCTTC.

CDR3 sequence: CASSYSRIAGSEQFF. CDR3 bases: TGTGCCAGCAGTTACTCCCGAATAGCGGGATCTGAGCAGTTCTTC. V is TRBV6-5 and J is TRBJ2-1, with 8 bases that match TRBD2. Losses at the gene ends were 0 bases for V and 9 bases for J; bases not matched to a gene: 7. The germline gives CDR1 MNHEY, CDR2 SVGAGI. CDR3 length equals 15 residues.

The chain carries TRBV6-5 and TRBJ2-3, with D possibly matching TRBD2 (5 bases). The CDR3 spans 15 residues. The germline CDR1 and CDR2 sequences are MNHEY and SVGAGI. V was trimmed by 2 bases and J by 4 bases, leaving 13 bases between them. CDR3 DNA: TGTGCCAGCAGTTACCGGGGAGTAGCAGCAGATACGCAGTATTTT. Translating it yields CASSYRGVAADTQYF.

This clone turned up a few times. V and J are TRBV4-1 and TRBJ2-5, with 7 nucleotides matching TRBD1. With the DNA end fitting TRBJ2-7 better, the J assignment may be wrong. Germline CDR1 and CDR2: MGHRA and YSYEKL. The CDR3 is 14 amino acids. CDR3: CASSQGDRTYEQYF. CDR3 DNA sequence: TGCGCCAGCAGCCAAGGGGACAGAACCTACGAGCAGTACTTC.

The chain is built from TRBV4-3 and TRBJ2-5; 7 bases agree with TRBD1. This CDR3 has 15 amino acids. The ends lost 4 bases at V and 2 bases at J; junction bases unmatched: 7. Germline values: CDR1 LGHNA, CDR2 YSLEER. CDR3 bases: TGCGCCAGCAGCCTAGGAACAGGGGAACAAGAGACCCAGTACTTC. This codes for CASSLGTGEQETQYF.

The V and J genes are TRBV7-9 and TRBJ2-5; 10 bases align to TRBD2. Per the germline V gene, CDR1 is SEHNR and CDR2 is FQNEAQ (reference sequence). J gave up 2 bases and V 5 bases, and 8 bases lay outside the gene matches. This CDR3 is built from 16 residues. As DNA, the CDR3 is TGTGCCAGCAGCCAGGGACTAGCGCAATTACAAGAGACCCAGTACTTC. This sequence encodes CASSQGLAQLQETQYF.

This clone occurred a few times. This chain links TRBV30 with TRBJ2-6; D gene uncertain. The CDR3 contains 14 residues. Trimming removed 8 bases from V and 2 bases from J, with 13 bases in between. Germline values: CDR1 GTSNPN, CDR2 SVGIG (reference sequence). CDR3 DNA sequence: TGTGCCCACCGCGGCGAACCTGGGGCCAACGTCCTGACTTTC. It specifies CAHRGEPGANVLTF. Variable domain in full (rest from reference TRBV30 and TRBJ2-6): SQTIHQWPATLVQPVGSPLSLECTVEGTSNPNLYWYRQAAGRGLQLLFYSVGIGQISSEVPQNLSASRPQDRQFILSSKKLLLSDSGFYLCAHRGEPGANVLTFGAGSRLTVL.

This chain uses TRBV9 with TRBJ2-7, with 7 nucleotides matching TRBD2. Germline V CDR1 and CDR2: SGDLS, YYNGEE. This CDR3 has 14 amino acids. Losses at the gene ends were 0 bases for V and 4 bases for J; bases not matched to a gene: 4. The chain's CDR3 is CASSVDLGGYEQYF. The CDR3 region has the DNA TGTGCCAGCAGCGTAGACTTGGGGGGGTACGAGCAGTACTTC.

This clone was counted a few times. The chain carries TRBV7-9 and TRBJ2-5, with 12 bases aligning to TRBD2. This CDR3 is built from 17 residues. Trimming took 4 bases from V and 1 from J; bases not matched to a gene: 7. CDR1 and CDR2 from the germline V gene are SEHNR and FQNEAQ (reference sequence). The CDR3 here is CASSSTRLAGVQETQYF. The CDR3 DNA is TGTGCCAGCAGCTCGACCAGACTAGCGGGGGTCCAAGAGACCCAGTACTTC.

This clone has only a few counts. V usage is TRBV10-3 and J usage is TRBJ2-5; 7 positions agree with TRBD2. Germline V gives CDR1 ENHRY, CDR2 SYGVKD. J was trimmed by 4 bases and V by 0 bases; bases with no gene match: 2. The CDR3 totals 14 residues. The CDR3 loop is CAISESREGETQYF. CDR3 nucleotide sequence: TGTGCCATCAGTGAGTCCAGGGAGGGAGAGACCCAGTACTTC.

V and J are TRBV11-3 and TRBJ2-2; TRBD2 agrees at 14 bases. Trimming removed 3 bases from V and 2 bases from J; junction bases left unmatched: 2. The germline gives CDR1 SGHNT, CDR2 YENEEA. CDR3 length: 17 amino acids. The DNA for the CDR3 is TGTGCCAGCAGCTTGGGACTAGCGGGAGCTAACACCGGGGAGCTGTTTTTT. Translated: CASSLGLAGANTGELFF.

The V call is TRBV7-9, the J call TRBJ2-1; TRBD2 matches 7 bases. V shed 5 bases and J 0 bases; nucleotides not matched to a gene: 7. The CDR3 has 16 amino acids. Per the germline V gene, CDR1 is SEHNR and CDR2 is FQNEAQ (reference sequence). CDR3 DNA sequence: TGTGCCAGCAGCGAAAGGGGCGGGAGCTCCTACAATGAGCAGTTCTTC. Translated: CASSERGGSSYNEQFF.

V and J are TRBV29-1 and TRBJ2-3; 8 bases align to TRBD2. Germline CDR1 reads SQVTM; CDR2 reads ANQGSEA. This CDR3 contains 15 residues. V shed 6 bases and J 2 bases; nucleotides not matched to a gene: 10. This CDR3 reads CSVRDSGATTDTQYF. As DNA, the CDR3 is TGCAGCGTACGGGATAGCGGGGCGACCACAGATACGCAGTATTTT.

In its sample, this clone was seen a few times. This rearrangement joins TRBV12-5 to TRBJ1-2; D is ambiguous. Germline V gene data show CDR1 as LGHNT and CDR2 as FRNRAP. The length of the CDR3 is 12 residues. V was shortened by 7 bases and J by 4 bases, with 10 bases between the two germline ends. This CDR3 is CASETIGYGYTF. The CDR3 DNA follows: TGTGCTAGTGAGACAATTGGCTATGGCTACACCTTC.

DNA for the CDR3: TGCGCCAGCAGCTTGGGGACTAAAGAGACCCAGTACTTC. As protein: CASSLGTKETQYF. The chain has TRBV5-1 and TRBJ2-5; maybe TRBD2 (6 bases). With 0 bases removed from V and 3 bases from J, the gap between germline ends came to 6 bases. Per the germline V gene, CDR1 is SGHRS and CDR2 is YFSETQ. The CDR3 is 13 residues long.

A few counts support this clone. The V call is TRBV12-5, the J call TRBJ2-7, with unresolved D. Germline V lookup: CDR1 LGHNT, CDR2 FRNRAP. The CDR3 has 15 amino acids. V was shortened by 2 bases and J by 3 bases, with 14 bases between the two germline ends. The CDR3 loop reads CASGLSGGSYYEQYF. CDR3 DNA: TGTGCTAGTGGTTTGTCTGGTGGCAGTTACTACGAGCAGTACTTC.

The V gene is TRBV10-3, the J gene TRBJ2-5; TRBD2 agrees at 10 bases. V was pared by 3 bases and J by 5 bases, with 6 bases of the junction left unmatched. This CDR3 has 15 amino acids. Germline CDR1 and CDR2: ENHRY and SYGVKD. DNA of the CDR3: TGTGCCATCAGTGACCCTAGCGGGAGTTCGGAGACCCAGTACTTC. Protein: CAISDPSGSSETQYF.

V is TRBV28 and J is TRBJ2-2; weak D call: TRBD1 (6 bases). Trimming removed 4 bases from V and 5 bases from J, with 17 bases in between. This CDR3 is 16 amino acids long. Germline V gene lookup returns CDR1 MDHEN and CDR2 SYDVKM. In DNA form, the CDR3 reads TGTGCCAGCAGTTCGCCGGGACAAATCCGTACCGGGGAGCTGTTTTTT. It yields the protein CASSSPGQIRTGELFF.

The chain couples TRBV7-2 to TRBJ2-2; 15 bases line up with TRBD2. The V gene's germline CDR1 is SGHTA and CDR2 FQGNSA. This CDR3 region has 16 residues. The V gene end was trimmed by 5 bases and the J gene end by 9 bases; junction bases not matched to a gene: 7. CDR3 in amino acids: CASSKGLAGGQRELFF. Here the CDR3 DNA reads TGTGCCAGCAGCAAAGGACTAGCGGGAGGGCAAAGGGAGCTGTTTTTT.

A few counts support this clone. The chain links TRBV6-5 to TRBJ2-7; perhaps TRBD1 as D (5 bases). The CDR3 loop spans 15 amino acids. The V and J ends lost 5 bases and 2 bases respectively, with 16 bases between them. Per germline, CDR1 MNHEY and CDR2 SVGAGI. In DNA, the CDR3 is TGTGCCAGCAGTGGAACCCATCAAGGGGCCTACGAGCAGTACTTC. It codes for CASSGTHQGAYEQYF.

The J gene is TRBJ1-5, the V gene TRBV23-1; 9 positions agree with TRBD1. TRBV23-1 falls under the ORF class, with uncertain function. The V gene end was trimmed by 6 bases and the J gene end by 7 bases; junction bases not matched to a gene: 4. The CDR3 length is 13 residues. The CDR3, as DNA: TGCGCCAGCAGAACAGGGGGCGGCCAGCCCCAGCATTTT. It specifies CASRTGGGQPQHF.

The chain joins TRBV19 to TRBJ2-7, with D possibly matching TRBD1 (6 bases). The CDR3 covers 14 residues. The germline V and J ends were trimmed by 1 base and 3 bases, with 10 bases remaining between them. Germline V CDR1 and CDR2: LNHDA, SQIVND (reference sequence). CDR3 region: CASSIAQGSYEQYF. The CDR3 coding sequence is TGTGCCAGTAGTATAGCACAGGGCAGCTACGAGCAGTACTTC.

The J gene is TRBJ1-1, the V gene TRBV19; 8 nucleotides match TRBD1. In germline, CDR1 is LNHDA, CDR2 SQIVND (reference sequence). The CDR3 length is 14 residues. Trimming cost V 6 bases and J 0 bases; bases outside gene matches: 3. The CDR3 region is CASSRDRLNTEAFF. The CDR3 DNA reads TGTGCCAGTAGCCGGGACAGGTTGAACACTGAAGCTTTCTTT.

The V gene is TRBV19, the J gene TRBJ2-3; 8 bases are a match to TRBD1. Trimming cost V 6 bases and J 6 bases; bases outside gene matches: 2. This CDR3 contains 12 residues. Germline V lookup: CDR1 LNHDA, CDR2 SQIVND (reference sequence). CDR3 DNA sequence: TGTGCCAGTAGGGACAGGGATGATACGCAGTATTTT. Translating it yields CASRDRDDTQYF.

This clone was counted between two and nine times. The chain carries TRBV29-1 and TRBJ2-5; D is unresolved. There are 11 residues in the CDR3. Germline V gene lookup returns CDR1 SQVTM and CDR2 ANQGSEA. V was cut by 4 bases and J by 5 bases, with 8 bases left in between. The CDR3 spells CSVGGRETQYF. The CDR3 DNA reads TGCAGCGTTGGAGGTCGGGAGACCCAGTACTTC.

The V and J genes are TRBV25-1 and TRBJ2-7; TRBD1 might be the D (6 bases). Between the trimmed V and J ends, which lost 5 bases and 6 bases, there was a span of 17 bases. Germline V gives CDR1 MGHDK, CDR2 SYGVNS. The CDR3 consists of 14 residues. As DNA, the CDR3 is TGTGCCAGCAGTAATCCTAGGGGGAGCTCCGAGCAGTACTTC. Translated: CASSNPRGSSEQYF.